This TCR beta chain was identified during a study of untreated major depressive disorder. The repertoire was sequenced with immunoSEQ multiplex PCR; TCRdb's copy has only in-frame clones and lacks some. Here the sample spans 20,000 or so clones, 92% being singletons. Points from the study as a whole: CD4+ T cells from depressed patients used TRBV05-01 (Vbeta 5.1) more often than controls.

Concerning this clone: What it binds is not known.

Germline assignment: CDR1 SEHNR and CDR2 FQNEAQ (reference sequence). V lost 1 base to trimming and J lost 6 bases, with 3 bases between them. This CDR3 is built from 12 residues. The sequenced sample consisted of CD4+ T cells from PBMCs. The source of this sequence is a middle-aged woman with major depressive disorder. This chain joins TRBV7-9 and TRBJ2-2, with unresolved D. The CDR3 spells CASSLVSGELFF. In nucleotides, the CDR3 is TGTGCCAGCAGCTTAGTTTCCGGGGAGCTGTTTTTT.